This passage covers 17 T cell receptor beta chains from one sample sequenced in a study of neurological immune-mediated disorders. TCRdb itself ran the 5' RACE reads through MiXCR, one entry per CDR3 protein. The data contain tens of thousands of distinct CDR3 sequences, roughly 23% of them singletons. The sequenced sample consisted of PBMCs. These receptors all stem from a woman in her 70s in good health.

This clonotype was detected many times. The V call is TRBV5-1, the J call TRBJ2-7; D possibly uses TRBD1 or TRBD2 (5 bases each). Per the germline V gene, CDR1 is SGHRS and CDR2 is YFSETQ. Trimming removed 3 bases at V and 3 bases at J, with 19 bases between. The CDR3 has 16 amino acids. In DNA form, the CDR3 reads TGCGCCAGCAGCTGGGGACGGGCCCCTACCCACTACGAGCAGTACTTC. This encodes CASSWGRAPTHYEQYF.

In its sample, this clonotype was seen many times. The V gene is TRBV20-1, the J gene TRBJ2-1, with 7 bases lining up with TRBD2. The trim removed 2 bases at V and 0 bases at J, leaving 7 bases unmatched. Germline assignment: CDR1 DFQATT and CDR2 SNEGSKA (reference sequence). The length of the CDR3 is 16 residues. The CDR3 loop reads CSARSLGGSSYNEQFF. CDR3 DNA: TGCAGTGCTAGATCTCTGGGGGGGAGCTCCTACAATGAGCAGTTCTTC.

This clonotype was found many times. The gene calls are TRBV7-9 and TRBJ2-4; D is perhaps TRBD1 or TRBD2 (5 bases each). From germline, CDR1 is SEHNR and CDR2 FQNEAQ (reference sequence). V dropped 1 base and J dropped 7 bases, with 11 bases sitting between them. The CDR3 has 14 residues. DNA for the CDR3: TGTGCCAGCAGCTTAGGGGACCCCCAGAACATTCAGTACTTC. This sequence encodes CASSLGDPQNIQYF.

This clonotype showed up many times. This rearrangement joins TRBV7-2 to TRBJ2-2; D gene uncertain. Germline CDR1 and CDR2: SGHTA and FQGNSA. V was cut by 2 bases and J by 3 bases, with 16 bases left in between. The CDR3 covers 17 residues. CDR3 bases: TGTGCCAGCAGCTTATTCCGCCCCGGGTTGGACACCGGGGAGCTGTTTTTT. As protein: CASSLFRPGLDTGELFF.

This clonotype was seen many times. The J gene is TRBJ2-7, the V gene TRBV20-1, with 7 nucleotides matching TRBD2. This CDR3 has 15 amino acids. CDR1 is DFQATT and CDR2 is SNEGSKA in the germline V gene (reference sequence). J lost 3 bases, V lost 6 bases, and 14 bases had no gene match. The CDR3 reads CSAPSLGRTSYEQYF. The CDR3 coding sequence is TGCAGTGCACCGTCCCTGGGCCGGACTAGCTACGAGCAGTACTTC.

The chain combines TRBV7-6 with TRBJ1-3; D gene unclear. V was pared by 1 base and J by 3 bases, with 1 base between. CDR3 length: 12 residues. CDR1 and CDR2 from the germline V gene are SGHVS and FNYEAQ. CDR3 in DNA: TGTGCCAGCAGCTTAGGTGGAAACACCATATATTTT. Amino acids: CASSLGGNTIYF.

This clonotype has a count of ten or more. The genes are TRBV5-1 and TRBJ2-3, with D perhaps matching TRBD1 (5 bases). Between the trimmed V and J ends, which lost 0 bases and 5 bases, there was a span of 13 bases. This CDR3 is 15 amino acids long. Germline assignment: CDR1 SGHRS and CDR2 YFSETQ. The CDR3 region is CASSLDRPSLDTQYF. The CDR3 bases are TGCGCCAGCAGCTTGGACAGGCCCTCCCTAGATACGCAGTATTTT.

This clonotype has a count of ten or more. The J gene is TRBJ2-1, the V gene TRBV3-1, with D possibly called TRBD1 or TRBD2 (5 bases each). Germline CDR1 reads LGHDT; CDR2 reads YNNKEL (reference sequence). Trimming cost V 8 bases and J 8 bases, with 16 bases left between them. The CDR3 contains 13 residues. CDR3 loop: CASAQGVWDEQFF. In DNA, the CDR3 is TGTGCCAGCGCGCAGGGAGTATGGGATGAGCAGTTCTTC.

In this sample, this clonotype turned up many times. J is TRBJ2-2 and V is TRBV29-1; D is uncertain. CDR3 length equals 15 residues. V was shortened by 4 bases and J by 4 bases, with 16 bases between the two germline ends. Per the germline V gene, CDR1 is SQVTM and CDR2 is ANQGSEA. The DNA of the CDR3 is TGCAGCGTTGTTGGCCCCTCGTTAAGCACCGGGGAGCTGTTTTTT. Its translation: CSVVGPSLSTGELFF.

This clonotype occurred many times. V gene TRBV10-3 combines with J gene TRBJ1-1; D is uncertain. Germline V gene data show CDR1 as ENHRY and CDR2 as SYGVKD. The CDR3 contains 15 residues. The V gene lost 0 bases and the J gene lost 4 bases, with 12 bases spanning the gap. The CDR3 DNA sequence: TGTGCCATCAGTGAGTCGGCAGATGGAGGCACTGAAGCTTTCTTT. Its protein is CAISESADGGTEAFF.

V and J are TRBV4-1 and TRBJ1-5; D might be TRBD1 (6 bases). There are 17 residues in the CDR3. The germline V gene has CDR1 MGHRA and CDR2 YSYEKL. V was shortened by 8 bases and J by 4 bases, with 24 bases between the two germline ends. The CDR3 loop reads CASQDPPEDRRNQPQHF. The CDR3, as DNA: TGCGCCAGCCAAGACCCGCCGGAGGACAGAAGAAATCAGCCCCAGCATTTT.

This clonotype was recorded at least ten times. The CDR3 is CASSLGGLAGGYNEQFF. The CDR3 DNA reads TGCGCCAGCAGCTTGGGGGGGCTTGCGGGAGGCTACAATGAGCAGTTCTTC. V gene TRBV5-1 combines with J gene TRBJ2-1, with 8 bases lining up with TRBD2. There are 17 residues in the CDR3. Germline CDR1 is SGHRS and CDR2 is YFSETQ. Trimming cost V 0 bases and J 3 bases; bases outside gene matches: 8.

This clonotype was counted ten times or more. The rearrangement joins TRBV5-1 to TRBJ2-6; unclear D gene. The V end was cut by 2 bases, the J end by 4 bases, with 10 bases between. CDR1 and CDR2 (germline): SGHRS, YFSETQ. This CDR3 spans 15 amino acids. The CDR3 protein is CASSFGISGANVLTF. The CDR3 nucleotides read TGCGCCAGCAGCTTTGGAATCTCCGGGGCCAACGTCCTGACTTTC.

This clonotype was seen many times. The chain links TRBV20-1 to TRBJ2-2; 8 bases align to TRBD1. J gave up 0 bases and V 6 bases, and 6 bases lay outside the gene matches. Germline-derived CDR1 and CDR2 are DFQATT and SNEGSKA (reference sequence). The CDR3 totals 15 residues. DNA of the CDR3: TGCAGTGCCCGACAGGGGCAAACGAACACCGGGGAGCTGTTTTTT. The encoded protein is CSARQGQTNTGELFF.

The table lists this clonotype with a few counts. The chain employs TRBV28 and TRBJ2-4; D uncertain. The V end lost 3 bases, the J end lost 0 bases, and 12 bases lay between the germline ends. CDR3 length equals 16 residues. The germline V gene encodes CDR1 MDHEN and CDR2 SYDVKM. The CDR3 sequence is CASSFGNPLAKNIQYF. The DNA of the CDR3 is TGTGCCAGCAGTTTTGGTAATCCGCTAGCCAAAAACATTCAGTACTTC.

This clonotype was found many times. The chain combines TRBV7-2 with TRBJ1-2, with 11 bases that match TRBD1. This CDR3 comprises 16 residues. Unmatched junction bases numbered 9, after V lost 5 bases and J lost 4 bases. Germline V CDR1 and CDR2: SGHTA, FQGNSA. CDR3 DNA sequence: TGTGCCAGCAGCCGCGTGCCGGGACAGGGGGGCTATGGCTACACCTTC. Its protein is CASSRVPGQGGYGYTF.

This clonotype was detected many times. At one boundary the junction diverges from the germline segment, which might be a read error. The genes are TRBV7-2 and TRBJ2-2; 8 nucleotides line up with TRBD2. The CDR3 has 15 amino acids. The germline V gene has CDR1 SGHTA and CDR2 FQGNSA. The CDR3 nucleotides read TGTGTCAGCAGCCACGGGGGGGTGAACACCGGGGAGCTGTTTTTT. Protein product: CVSSHGGVNTGELFF.